The source of this T cell receptor beta chain is a study of blood T cell repertoires in COVID-19 (dated by TCRdb to 2018 to 2021). The study in broad terms: Collaborator samples came from the United States, Italy and Spain and covered acute and convalescent phases of COVID-19. The samples were drawn from the first 160 participants of the ongoing ImmuneRACE study and from under 1,500 subjects provided by 6 global collaborators. The material from the prospective study consisted of cDNA or gDNA derived from T cells, B-cell-depleted T cells, or PBMCs. Where available, HLA class I and class II types were obtained from metadata supplied by the sample provider rather than from assay-based typing. Deeply sampled blood TCRbeta repertoires from subjects exposed to, actively infected with, or recovered from COVID-19 were included in the dataset. The repertoires were made available in a free public database intended to serve as a resource for research on the immune response to SARS-CoV-2. A de-identified subject ID, COVID-19 status, age in years and sex were almost always included in the sample metadata.

The collaborating institutions used their own protocols to collect whole blood in K2EDTA tubes. For TCRbeta analysis, collaborators shipped samples in one of three forms: frozen whole blood, isolated PBMCs, or DNA extracted from either of those sample types. The germline V gene (reference sequence) supplies CDR1 GTSNPN and CDR2 SVGIG. Taken from cysteine to phenylalanine, the CDR3 has 14 residues. Here the CDR3 DNA is all that survives: 42 bases in frame from base 1. The junction shows trimming of 2 bases on V and 4 bases on J, and the gene matches do not reach 4 bases of it. Worth noting for this clone: It has no known antigen specificity. It has no much larger one-base neighbor in the sample; base qualities were not kept.

TCRbeta CDR3 regions were amplified from genomic DNA by means of the immunoSEQ Assay, a bias-controlled multiplex PCR. Per the authors' processing: Nucleated cell counts per sample were estimated from amplification of reference gene primers within the assay. To quantify the absolute abundance of each unique TCRbeta CDR3 rearrangement, sequence reads were collapsed and filtered. For each sample, productive Simpson clonality was calculated as the square root of Simpson's diversity index over productive rearrangements. This immuneACCESS table, as held by TCRdb, lists in-frame sequences with V and J called but not all clones. Of the missing ones, under half trace to an unresolved V gene in checked studies; the others have no known cause. V, J and clone size reflect that table, while D and trimming were determined from the DNA. Within this sample are some 78,000 clones, with less than 95% of them counted one time only. The top ten constitute roughly 1% of the sample.

Findings and caveats that apply to the study as a whole: The amount of clinical and demographic metadata varied by source and participant and was provided uncurated.

Sequenced: peripheral blood. The source of this sequence is a woman in her forties or fifties in a cohort sampled during active COVID-19. The chain is made from TRBV30 and TRBJ2-7, with TRBD1 matching 11 junction bases. The CDR3 protein sequence reads: CAWSRTGGWYEQYF. The DNA sequence reads TGTGCCTGGAGTAGGACAGGGGGCTGGTACGAGCAGTACTTC.